The present T cell receptor beta chain was sequenced within a study of blood T cell repertoires in COVID-19. Study overall: Samples of COVID-19 (acute and convalescent) were obtained from the United States, Italy and Spain. PBMCs, B-cell-depleted T cells, or T cells were the source of the cDNA or gDNA that made up the material.

This clone was detected once. Different DNA sequences within this sample yield the same CDR3. V lost 7 bases and J lost 1; bases outside the gene matches: 1. This CDR3 has 13 residues. Germline CDR1 and CDR2: SGDLS and YYNGEE. In the study's own analysis: Using reference gene primer amplification, nucleated cell counts were estimated. The repertoire was sequenced with immunoSEQ multiplex PCR; TCRdb's copy has only in-frame clones and lacks some. Clone size and V and J calls were adopted from that table, with D and trimming inferred from the DNA. In the table there are tens of thousands of clones, roughly 84% of which are singletons.

V and J are TRBV9 and TRBJ2-2; 7 nucleotides line up with TRBD2. This clonotype was sampled from a middle-aged man with acute or convalescent COVID-19. The sequencing sample was made of peripheral blood. The chain's CDR3 is CASGGRNTGELFF. The DNA of the CDR3 is TGTGCCAGCGGCGGGAGGAACACCGGGGAGCTGTTTTTT.